This is a list of T cell receptor beta chains from one sample in a study of identifying expanded T cells in peripheral blood. TCRdb keeps only in-frame clones here, not all; method: immunoSEQ multiplex PCR. Here the sample spans more than 45,000 clones, around nine tenths being singletons. What was sequenced was blood. The receptors were gathered from a person aged 18-69 years in good health. CDR3s include the opening cysteine and the closing phenylalanine or tryptophan. Fields, in order: J gene, D gene, clone size, V gene, CDR3 protein, CDR3 DNA. The D gene is left open where the match is weak. Clone size appears in some rows only: once, few, many, or a class for an expanded clone.

TRBJ2-3 - - TRBV5-1 CASSSGWPDTQYF TGCGCCAGCAGCTCGGGCTGGCCAGATACGCAGTATTTT
TRBJ1-1 TRBD1 - TRBV7-9 CASSATGASLTEAFF TGTGCCAGCAGCGCGACAGGGGCCAGTTTGACTGAAGCTTTCTTT
TRBJ1-5 TRBD1 few TRBV18 CASSVDRGNQPQHF TGTGCCAGCTCAGTCGACAGGGGGAATCAGCCCCAGCATTTT
TRBJ2-5 - - TRBV5-6 CASSSPVGSKETQYF TGTGCCAGCAGCTCGCCTGTCGGTTCCAAAGAGACCCAGTACTTC
TRBJ1-2 TRBD1 - TRBV5-4 CASSLTGQGHYGYTF TGTGCCAGCAGCTTGACGGGACAGGGACACTATGGCTACACCTTC
TRBJ2-1 TRBD1 - TRBV15 CATRRETGYREQFF TGTGCCACCAGGAGGGAGACAGGGTACCGTGAGCAGTTCTTC
TRBJ1-2 - - TRBV25-1 CAPYPGKGRSNYGYTF TGTGCCCCCTACCCCGGGAAGGGGAGATCGAACTATGGCTACACCTTC
TRBJ1-2 TRBD1 - TRBV6-6 CASSKGTGATNYGYTF TGTGCCAGCAGTAAAGGGACAGGAGCTACTAACTATGGCTACACCTTC
TRBJ1-2 - - TRBV30 CAWSAGLKSYGYTF TGTGCCTGGAGCGCCGGGCTGAAGAGCTATGGCTACACCTTC
TRBJ1-3 - - TRBV9 CASSVGPPSSGNTIYF TGTGCCAGCAGCGTAGGCCCCCCCAGCTCTGGAAACACCATATATTTT
TRBJ2-3 - - TRBV11-2 CASSPTGGWLTDTQYF TGTGCCAGCAGCCCCACGGGGGGCTGGCTGACAGATACGCAGTATTTT
TRBJ2-1 - - TRBV9 CASSVDWTQYNEQFF TGTGCCAGCAGCGTAGACTGGACTCAATACAATGAGCAGTTCTTC